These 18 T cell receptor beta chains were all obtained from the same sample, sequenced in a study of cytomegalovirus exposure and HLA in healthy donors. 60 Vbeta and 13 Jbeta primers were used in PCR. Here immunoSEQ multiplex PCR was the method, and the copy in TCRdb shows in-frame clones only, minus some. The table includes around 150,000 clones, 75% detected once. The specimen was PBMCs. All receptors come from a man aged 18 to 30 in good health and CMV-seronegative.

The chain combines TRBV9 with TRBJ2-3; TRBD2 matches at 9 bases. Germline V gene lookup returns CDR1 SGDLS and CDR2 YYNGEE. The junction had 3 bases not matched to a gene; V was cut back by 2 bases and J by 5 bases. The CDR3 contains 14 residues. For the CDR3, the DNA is TGTGCCAGCAGCGTTAGCGGGAGAATAGATACGCAGTATTTT. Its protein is CASSVSGRIDTQYF.

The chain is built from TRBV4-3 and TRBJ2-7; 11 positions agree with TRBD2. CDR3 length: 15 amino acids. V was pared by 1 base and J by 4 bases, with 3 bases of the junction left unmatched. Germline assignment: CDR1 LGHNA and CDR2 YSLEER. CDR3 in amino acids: CASSQGTSGFYEQYF. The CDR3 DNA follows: TGCGCCAGCAGCCAAGGGACTAGCGGGTTTTACGAGCAGTACTTC.

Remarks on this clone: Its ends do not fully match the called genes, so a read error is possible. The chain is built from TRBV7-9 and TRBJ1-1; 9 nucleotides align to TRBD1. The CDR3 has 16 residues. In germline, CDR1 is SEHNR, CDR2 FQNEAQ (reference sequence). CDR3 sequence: CSSRPTDRGKNTEAFF. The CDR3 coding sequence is TGTTCCAGCAGACCTACGGACAGGGGCAAGAACACTGAAGCTTTCTTT.

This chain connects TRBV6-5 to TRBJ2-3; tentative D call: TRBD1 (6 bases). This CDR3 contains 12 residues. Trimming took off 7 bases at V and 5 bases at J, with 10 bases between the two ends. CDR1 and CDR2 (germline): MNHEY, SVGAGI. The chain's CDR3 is CASTTQGDTQYF. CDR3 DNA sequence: TGTGCCAGCACCACACAGGGAGATACGCAGTATTTT.

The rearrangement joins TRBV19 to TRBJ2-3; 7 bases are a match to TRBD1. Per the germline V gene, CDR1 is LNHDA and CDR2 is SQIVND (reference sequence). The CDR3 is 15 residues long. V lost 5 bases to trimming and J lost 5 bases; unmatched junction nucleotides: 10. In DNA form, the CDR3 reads TGTGCCAGTAGTCCTCAGGGGGTCGAGGTAGATACGCAGTATTTT. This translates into CASSPQGVEVDTQYF.

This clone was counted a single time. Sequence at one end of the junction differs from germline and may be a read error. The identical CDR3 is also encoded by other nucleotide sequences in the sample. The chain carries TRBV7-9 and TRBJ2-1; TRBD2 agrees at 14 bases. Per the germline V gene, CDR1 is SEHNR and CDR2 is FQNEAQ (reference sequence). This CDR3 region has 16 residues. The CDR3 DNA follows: TGTTCCAGCAGCCGGTCGGGACTAGCGGGAGTTAATGAGCAGTTCTTC. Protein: CSSSRSGLAGVNEQFF.

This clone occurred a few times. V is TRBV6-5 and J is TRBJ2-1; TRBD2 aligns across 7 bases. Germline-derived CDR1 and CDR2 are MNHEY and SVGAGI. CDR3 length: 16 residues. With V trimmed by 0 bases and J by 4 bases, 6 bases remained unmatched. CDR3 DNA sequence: TGTGCCAGCAGTTACTCGGCGGGAGATCATTACAATGAGCAGTTCTTC. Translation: CASSYSAGDHYNEQFF.

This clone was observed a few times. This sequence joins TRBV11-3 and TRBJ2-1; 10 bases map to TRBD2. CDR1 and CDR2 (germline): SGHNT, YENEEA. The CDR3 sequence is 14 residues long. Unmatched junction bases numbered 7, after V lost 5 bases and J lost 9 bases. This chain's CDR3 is CASSGQREGREQFF. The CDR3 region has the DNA TGTGCCAGCAGCGGTCAGCGGGAGGGACGTGAGCAGTTCTTC.

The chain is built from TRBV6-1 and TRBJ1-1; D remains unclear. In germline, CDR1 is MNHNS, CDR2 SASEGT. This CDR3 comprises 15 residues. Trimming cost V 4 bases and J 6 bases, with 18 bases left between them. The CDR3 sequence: CASSVFESAGSEAFF. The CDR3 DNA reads TGTGCCAGCAGTGTCTTTGAATCCGCGGGCTCTGAAGCTTTCTTT.

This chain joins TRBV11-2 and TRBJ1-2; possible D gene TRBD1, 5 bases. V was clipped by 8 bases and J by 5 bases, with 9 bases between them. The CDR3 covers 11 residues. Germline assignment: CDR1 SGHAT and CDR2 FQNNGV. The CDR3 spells CASGGVYGYTF. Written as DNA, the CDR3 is TGTGCCAGCGGGGGGGTTTATGGCTACACCTTC.

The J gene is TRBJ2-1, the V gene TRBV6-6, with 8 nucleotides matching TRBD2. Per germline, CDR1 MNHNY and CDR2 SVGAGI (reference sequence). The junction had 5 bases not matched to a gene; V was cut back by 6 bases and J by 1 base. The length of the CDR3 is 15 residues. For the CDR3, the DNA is TGTGCCAGCAGCCAAGCGGGAGTGTCCTACAATGAGCAGTTCTTC. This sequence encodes CASSQAGVSYNEQFF.

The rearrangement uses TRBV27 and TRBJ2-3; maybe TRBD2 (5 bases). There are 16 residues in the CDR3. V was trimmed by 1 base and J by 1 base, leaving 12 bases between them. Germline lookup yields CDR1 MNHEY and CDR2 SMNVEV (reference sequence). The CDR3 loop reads CASSLFPPGGTDTQYF. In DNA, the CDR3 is TGTGCCAGCAGTTTATTTCCTCCCGGGGGCACAGATACGCAGTATTTT.

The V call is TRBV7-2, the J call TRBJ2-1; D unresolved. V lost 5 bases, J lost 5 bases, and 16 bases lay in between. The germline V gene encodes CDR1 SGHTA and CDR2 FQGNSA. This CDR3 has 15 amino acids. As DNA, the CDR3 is TGTGCCAGCAGCGGCGCTGGGCTCGGTAACAATGAGCAGTTCTTC. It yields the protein CASSGAGLGNNEQFF.

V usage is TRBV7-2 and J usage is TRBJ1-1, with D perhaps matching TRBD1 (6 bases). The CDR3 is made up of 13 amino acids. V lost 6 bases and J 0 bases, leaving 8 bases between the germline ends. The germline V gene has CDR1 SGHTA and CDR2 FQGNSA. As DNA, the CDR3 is TGTGCCAGCAGGTCAGGGGTGAACACTGAAGCTTTCTTT. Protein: CASRSGVNTEAFF. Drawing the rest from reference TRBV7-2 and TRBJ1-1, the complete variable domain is GAGVSQSPSNKVTEKGKDVELRCDPISGHTALYWYRQSLGQGLEFLIYFQGNSAPDKSGLPSDRFSAERTGGSVSTLTIQRTQQEDSAVYLCASRSGVNTEAFFGQGTRLTVV.

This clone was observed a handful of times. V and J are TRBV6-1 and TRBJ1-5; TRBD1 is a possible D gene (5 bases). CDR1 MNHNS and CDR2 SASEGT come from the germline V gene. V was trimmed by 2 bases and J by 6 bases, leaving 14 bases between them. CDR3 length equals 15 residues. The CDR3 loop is CASSERGLPSQPQHF. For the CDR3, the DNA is TGTGCCAGCAGTGAAAGGGGCCTACCCAGTCAGCCCCAGCATTTT.

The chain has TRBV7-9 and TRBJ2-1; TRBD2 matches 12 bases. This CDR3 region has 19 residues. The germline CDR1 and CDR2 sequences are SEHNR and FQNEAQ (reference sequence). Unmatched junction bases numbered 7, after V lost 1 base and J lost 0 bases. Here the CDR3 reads CASSLVWTSGMSSYNEQFF. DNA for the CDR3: TGTGCCAGCAGCTTAGTTTGGACTAGCGGGATGAGCTCCTACAATGAGCAGTTCTTC.

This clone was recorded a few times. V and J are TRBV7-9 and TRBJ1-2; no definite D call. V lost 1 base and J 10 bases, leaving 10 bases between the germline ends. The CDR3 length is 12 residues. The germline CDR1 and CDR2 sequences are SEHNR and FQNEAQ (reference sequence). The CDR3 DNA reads TGTGCCAGCAGCTTAGGACTAGCGTTCTACACCTTC. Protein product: CASSLGLAFYTF.

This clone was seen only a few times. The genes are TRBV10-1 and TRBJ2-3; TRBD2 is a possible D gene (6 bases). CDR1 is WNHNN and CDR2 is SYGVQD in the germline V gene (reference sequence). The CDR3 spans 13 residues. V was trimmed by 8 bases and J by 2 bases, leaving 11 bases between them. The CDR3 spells CASSRDFTDTQYF. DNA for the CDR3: TGCGCCAGCTCCCGGGACTTCACAGATACGCAGTATTTT.